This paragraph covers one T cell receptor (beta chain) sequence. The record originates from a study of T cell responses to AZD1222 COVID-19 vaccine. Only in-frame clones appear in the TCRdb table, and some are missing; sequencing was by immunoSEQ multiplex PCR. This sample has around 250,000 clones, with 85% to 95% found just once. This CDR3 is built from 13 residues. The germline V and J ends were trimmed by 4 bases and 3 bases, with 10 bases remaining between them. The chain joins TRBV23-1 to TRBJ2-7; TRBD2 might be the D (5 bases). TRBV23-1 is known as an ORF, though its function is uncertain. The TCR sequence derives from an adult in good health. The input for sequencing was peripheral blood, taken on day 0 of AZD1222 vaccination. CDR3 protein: CASSPPGNYEQYF. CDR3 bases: TGCGCCAGCAGTCCCCCGGGGAACTACGAGCAGTACTTC.